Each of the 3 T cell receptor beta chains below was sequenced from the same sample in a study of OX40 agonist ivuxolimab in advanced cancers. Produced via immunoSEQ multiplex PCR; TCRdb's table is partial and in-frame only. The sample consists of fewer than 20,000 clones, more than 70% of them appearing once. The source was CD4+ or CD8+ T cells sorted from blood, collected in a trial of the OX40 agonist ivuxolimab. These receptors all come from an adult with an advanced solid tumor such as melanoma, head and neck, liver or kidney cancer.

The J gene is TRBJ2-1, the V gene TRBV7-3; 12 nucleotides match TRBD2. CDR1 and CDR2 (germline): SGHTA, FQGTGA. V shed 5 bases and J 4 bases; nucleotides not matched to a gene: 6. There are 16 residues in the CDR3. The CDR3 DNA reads TGTGCCAGCAGCCACCTAGCGGGAGGGCTTTACAATGAGCAGTTCTTC. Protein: CASSHLAGGLYNEQFF.

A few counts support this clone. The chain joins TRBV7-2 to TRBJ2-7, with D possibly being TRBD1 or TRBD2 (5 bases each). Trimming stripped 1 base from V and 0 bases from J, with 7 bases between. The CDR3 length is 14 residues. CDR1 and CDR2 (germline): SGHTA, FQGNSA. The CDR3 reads CASSLVRGSYEQYF. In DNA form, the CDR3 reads TGTGCCAGCAGCTTAGTGAGGGGCTCCTACGAGCAGTACTTC.

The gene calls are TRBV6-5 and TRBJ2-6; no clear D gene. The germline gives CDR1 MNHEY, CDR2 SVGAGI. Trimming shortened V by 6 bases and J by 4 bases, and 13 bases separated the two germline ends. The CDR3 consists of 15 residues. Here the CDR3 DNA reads TGTGCCAGCAGCCTCCTCTTCTCCGGGGCCAACGTCCTGACTTTC. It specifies CASSLLFSGANVLTF.